The sequence of this T cell receptor beta chain was determined in a study of blood T cell repertoires in COVID-19. Study overall: Researchers got acute and convalescent COVID-19 samples from the United States, Italy and Spain. The cDNA or gDNA used as material had been derived from T cells, B-cell-depleted T cells, or PBMCs.

This clone has just one count. V was cut by 5 bases and J by 2 bases, with 10 bases left in between. Germline CDR1 reads LGHNT; CDR2 reads FRNRAP. CDR3 length: 14 residues. Measured with immunoSEQ multiplex PCR; TCRdb has only the in-frame clones, and not every one. The data show some 220,000 clones, 80% seen once. The material sequenced was peripheral blood. The chain joins TRBV12-5 to TRBJ2-1; TRBD2 might be the D (5 bases). This clonotype was obtained from a human donor in a cohort sampled during active COVID-19. The CDR3 sequence is CASGTSGAYNEQFF. CDR3 nucleotide sequence: TGTGCTAGTGGTACCTCCGGGGCCTACAATGAGCAGTTCTTC.